This T cell receptor (beta chain) originates from a study of regulatory T cells in long-lasting Graves disease. Study-wide points: The TCR repertoire of persistent Graves' patients was less diverse than that of newly diagnosed ones.

For TCR beta, libraries came from iRepertoire HTBI primers and Arm-PCR of CDR3 regions. TCRdb re-called the multiplex PCR reads with MiXCR, one entry per CDR3 protein. The sample has 400,000 to 550,000 distinct CDR3 sequences; approximately 16% are singletons. V was cut by 0 bases and J by 5 bases, with 20 bases left in between. The CDR3 totals 18 residues. Germline loops: CDR1 KGHSH, CDR2 LQKENI. As for time point: newly diagnosed GD, antithyroid drugs for less than 3 months. RNA from PBMCs was the source of the TCR library. In its sample, this clonotype was seen many times. Its target is not known. These records were also assigned to another study, of T cells in Graves' hyperthyroidism and ophthalmopathy. As that study records: Patients were excluded for uncontrolled infection, other autoimmune disease, pregnancy or lactation. Clonotypes that were expanded in thyroid above 0.001 mostly appeared in blood too.

Material: peripheral blood mononuclear cells (PBMCs), obtained at new diagnosis, from a patient treated with antithyroid drugs. The gene calls are TRBV18 and TRBJ2-1; the D is unclear. The TCR sequence derives from a woman aged 25 to 39 with Graves disease. CDR3 DNA: TGTGCCAGCTCACCACCGCCTATAGCTCCCCGAACGAACAATGAGCAGTTCTTC. Protein: CASSPPPIAPRTNNEQFF.